The 2 T cell receptor beta chains presented below share a single source sample, sequenced in a study of graft-versus-host responses after intestinal transplantation. The table came from immunoSEQ multiplex PCR; TCRdb's copy has only in-frame clones and leaves some out. This sample has about 100,000 clones, with over 75% found just once. These receptors' antigens are unknown. The sequencing here drew on unstimulated CD4+ T cells sorted from spleen or lymph node cells, taken before transplant. These receptors were obtained from a human donor who was the organ donor for an intestinal transplant.

A single count supports this clone. The chain uses TRBV5-6 and TRBJ2-1, with TRBD1 matching 7 bases. V was pared by 6 bases and J by 3 bases, with 9 bases of the junction left unmatched. Germline V gives CDR1 SGHDT, CDR2 YYEEEE. This CDR3 comprises 15 residues. The CDR3 DNA sequence: TGTGCCAGCACTCTCCGGGACAGCCGCTACAATGAGCAGTTCTTC. Translation gives CASTLRDSRYNEQFF.

About this clone itself: The sample holds other DNA sequences that translate to the same CDR3. The rearrangement joins TRBV19 to TRBJ1-5, with D tentatively TRBD1 (5 bases). The CDR3 loop spans 15 amino acids. V was pared by 6 bases and J by 1 base, with 13 bases between. The V gene's germline CDR1 is LNHDA and CDR2 SQIVND (reference sequence). CDR3 protein: CASRTGTGSNQPQHF. CDR3 nucleotides: TGTGCCAGTAGGACCGGGACGGGGAGCAATCAGCCCCAGCATTTT.